Presented here are 6 T cell receptor beta chains from one specimen sequenced in a study of patients and donors after allogeneic stem cell transplantation. TCRdb fed the RT-PCR reads into MiXCR, producing one record per CDR3 protein. The table records 70,000 to 100,000 distinct CDR3 sequences, about 5% of them present only once. The specimen sequenced was blood, either unsorted or a sorted T cell fraction (not recorded which). These receptors were obtained from a human donor who was either an allogeneic HSCT recipient or a stem cell or donor lymphocyte infusion donor (not recorded which). It is not recorded whose cells these are; they may come from a transplant donor.

This clonotype showed up many times. CDR3 coding DNA: TGTGCCAGCACCCTCAGGGGGGGTCAAGAGACCCAGTACTTC. Protein product: CASTLRGGQETQYF. This chain uses TRBV7-2 with TRBJ2-5; D possibly matches TRBD1 or TRBD2 (7 bases each). The germline V and J ends were trimmed by 7 bases and 2 bases, with 14 bases remaining between them. The CDR3 contains 14 residues. The germline V gene encodes CDR1 SGHTA and CDR2 FQGNSA.

The chain links TRBV27 to TRBJ2-2; 8 bases align to TRBD1. V lost 7 bases to trimming and J lost 4 bases; unmatched junction nucleotides: 5. CDR3 length equals 14 residues. Germline CDR1 is MNHEY and CDR2 is SMNVEV (reference sequence). CDR3 residues: CASTYGQGTGELFF. In DNA, the CDR3 is TGTGCCAGCACCTACGGACAGGGCACCGGGGAGCTGTTTTTT.

This clonotype has ten or more counts. The chain has TRBV12-3 or TRBV12-4 and TRBJ1-1; 8 bases fit TRBD1. After removal of 2 bases from V and 4 bases from J, the junction contained 3 bases not matched to a gene. This CDR3 is built from 14 residues. CDR3 in amino acids: CASSLSTGGTEAFF. CDR3 DNA: TGTGCCAGCAGTTTATCCACAGGGGGCACTGAAGCTTTCTTT.

CDR3 protein: CASSIASGRSYEQYF. The CDR3 DNA is TGTGCCAGTAGTATAGCCTCGGGGAGGTCCTACGAGCAGTACTTC. The V gene is TRBV19, the J gene TRBJ2-7, with D possibly TRBD2 on 6 matching bases. Germline V gene data show CDR1 as LNHDA and CDR2 as SQIVND (reference sequence). Trimming took 1 base from V and 1 from J, leaving 11 bases between them. CDR3 length: 15 residues. The full variable domain, in which reference TRBV19 and TRBJ2-7 provide the parts outside the CDR3, is DGGITQSPKYLFRKEGQNVTLSCEQNLNHDAMYWYRQDPGQGLRLIYYSQIVNDFQKGDIAEGYSVSREKKESFPLTVTSAQKNPTAFYLCASSIASGRSYEQYFGPGTRLTVT.

This clonotype appeared many times. The chain uses TRBV6-5 and TRBJ1-1; 8 bases are a match to TRBD1. Germline trimming cut 4 bases from V and 2 bases from J; bases unmatched to any gene: 6. CDR1 and CDR2 from the germline V gene are MNHEY and SVGAGI. The CDR3 sequence is 15 residues long. The CDR3, as DNA: TGTGCCAGCAGTTCCCAGGGACAGGCCAACACTGAAGCTTTCTTT. Translated, it gives CASSSQGQANTEAFF.

The J gene is TRBJ2-6, the V gene TRBV10-3, with 8 bases lining up with TRBD1. Per germline, CDR1 ENHRY and CDR2 SYGVKD. This CDR3 region has 16 residues. Trimming cost V 0 bases and J 6 bases; bases outside gene matches: 4. CDR3 nucleotides: TGTGCCATCAGTGAGTCGAGGCAGGGGGCGGCCAACGTCCTGACTTTC. Encoded protein: CAISESRQGAANVLTF.